Shown below are 5 T cell receptor beta chains from a single sample sequenced in a study of blood T cell repertoires in COVID-19. The assay was immunoSEQ multiplex PCR, and TCRdb's table has in-frame clones only and misses some. Here the sample spans more than 200,000 clones, approximately 83% being singletons. The sample consisted of peripheral blood. The receptors derive from a woman aged 40 to 50 with active or convalescent COVID-19.

This clone showed up just a few times. The genes are TRBV24-1 and TRBJ2-5; 8 bases align to TRBD2. V trimming: 5 bases; J trimming: 5 bases; junction bases outside the gene matches: 6. Germline CDR1 is KGHDR and CDR2 is SFDVKD. This CDR3 region has 14 residues. CDR3: CATSGSGRAETQYF. CDR3 in DNA: TGTGCCACCAGTGGATCCGGGAGGGCGGAGACCCAGTACTTC.

This rearrangement joins TRBV2 to TRBJ2-6; D gene uncertain. The CDR3 extends over 14 amino acids. From germline, CDR1 is SNHLY and CDR2 FYNNEI. V lost 6 bases and J 1 base, leaving 7 bases between the germline ends. DNA of the CDR3: TGTGCCAGCAGGACGGGTTCTGGGGCCAACGTCCTGACTTTC. It specifies CASRTGSGANVLTF.

This rearrangement joins TRBV5-4 to TRBJ1-3; D might be TRBD1 (6 bases). V lost 6 bases and J 1 base, leaving 14 bases between the germline ends. CDR1 is SGHNT, CDR2 YYREEE, per germline (reference sequence). The CDR3 is 15 residues long. CDR3 sequence reads: CASTQTGSSGNTIYF. CDR3 coding DNA: TGTGCCAGCACTCAGACAGGCTCGTCTGGAAACACCATATATTTT.

The chain employs TRBV24-1 and TRBJ2-6, with 9 bases identical to TRBD1. There are 17 residues in the CDR3. The V gene's germline CDR1 is KGHDR and CDR2 SFDVKD. The V segment lost 9 bases and the J segment 2 bases; nucleotides outside the gene matches: 10. The CDR3 nucleotides read TGTGCCACCCAAGGGACAGGGAAGGTCGCTGGGGCCAACGTCCTGACTTTC. Residues: CATQGTGKVAGANVLTF.

In DNA form, the CDR3 reads TGTGCCAGCAGCTTATCAGGGGCGCACGGAAACACCATATATTTT. This sequence encodes CASSLSGAHGNTIYF. V usage is TRBV7-6 and J usage is TRBJ1-3; possible D gene TRBD1, 6 bases. V gave up 2 bases and J gave up 4 bases, with 12 bases separating them. The germline CDR1 and CDR2 sequences are SGHVS and FNYEAQ. CDR3 length: 15 amino acids.